Below, 32 T cell receptor beta chains from the same sample are listed, as sequenced in a study of beta chain features in type 1 diabetes. Study results and limitations: All four CD4+ subsets of Type 1 diabetes patients contained TCRB CDR3s that were moderately but significantly shorter.

Sequenced material consisted of expressed TCRB transcripts (all of the isolated RNA was reverse transcribed). Using immunoSEQ multiplex PCR, the repertoire was profiled, and TCRdb retains in-frame clones only, with some absent. The data hold about 340,000 clones, with 7% to 10% observed a single time. These receptors' antigens are unknown. The sample was central memory CD4+ T cells from blood. These receptors were taken from a young man with type 1 diabetes.

This clone came up a few times. This sequence joins TRBV5-1 and TRBJ2-7, with D maybe TRBD1 (7 bases). The CDR3 totals 13 residues. From germline, CDR1 is SGHRS and CDR2 YFSETQ. Trimming removed 7 bases at V and 5 bases at J, with 16 bases between. The CDR3 sequence is CASQGQAGNEQYF. For the CDR3, the DNA is TGCGCCAGCCAAGGACAGGCGGGGAACGAGCAGTACTTC.

In its sample, this clone was seen a few times. The chain combines TRBV4-3 with TRBJ2-5; TRBD2 matches at 12 bases. CDR1 LGHNA and CDR2 YSLEER come from the germline V gene. V gave up 1 base and J gave up 4 bases; unmatched junction bases: 1. This CDR3 has 15 amino acids. DNA for the CDR3: TGCGCCAGCAGCCAAGGGACTAGCGGGATAGAGACCCAGTACTTC. It translates to CASSQGTSGIETQYF.

This clone was detected only a few times. The chain links TRBV10-3 to TRBJ1-4, with D perhaps TRBD1 (5 bases). The CDR3 runs to 17 residues. Germline V gene lookup returns CDR1 ENHRY and CDR2 SYGVKD. V was cut by 0 bases and J by 0 bases, with 11 bases left in between. This CDR3 reads CAISESEQEATNEKLFF. In nucleotides, the CDR3 is TGTGCCATCAGTGAGTCCGAACAGGAGGCAACTAATGAAAAACTGTTTTTT.

The gene calls are TRBV2 and TRBJ2-6; TRBD1 matches 7 bases. V gave up 6 bases and J gave up 1 base; unmatched junction bases: 9. The CDR3 covers 17 residues. Germline V gene lookup returns CDR1 SNHLY and CDR2 FYNNEI. CDR3 loop: CASSDRVRASGANVLTF. CDR3 in DNA: TGTGCCAGCAGCGACAGGGTGAGGGCGTCTGGGGCCAACGTCCTGACTTTC.

This clone appeared many times. The J gene is TRBJ1-2, the V gene TRBV7-2, with 9 bases matching TRBD1. This CDR3 has 16 residues. Trimming cost V 5 bases and J 8 bases; bases outside gene matches: 15. The germline gives CDR1 SGHTA, CDR2 FQGNSA. The CDR3 region is CASSPTRDRVSRGYTF. The DNA of the CDR3 is TGTGCCAGCAGCCCAACCCGGGACAGGGTCTCGAGAGGCTACACCTTC.

This clone was counted only a few times. The chain couples TRBV7-2 to TRBJ2-7; TRBD1 matches at 12 bases. After removal of 0 bases from V and 2 bases from J, the junction contained 2 bases not matched to a gene. Germline V gene data show CDR1 as SGHTA and CDR2 as FQGNSA. The CDR3 runs to 16 residues. CDR3 in DNA: TGTGCCAGCAGCTTAGCCGGGACAGGGGGCCCCTACGAGCAGTACTTC. Encoded protein: CASSLAGTGGPYEQYF.

The V call is TRBV19, the J call TRBJ2-2, with TRBD1 matching 10 bases. Germline lookup yields CDR1 LNHDA and CDR2 SQIVND (reference sequence). V shed 3 bases and J 3 bases; nucleotides not matched to a gene: 1. The CDR3 has 15 residues. The CDR3 DNA sequence: TGTGCCAGTAGTATTGGGACAGGGGACACCGGGGAGCTGTTTTTT. The encoded protein is CASSIGTGDTGELFF.

The CDR3 coding sequence is TGCGCCAGCAGCCTCCGTGAGACCCCAGATACGCAGTATTTT. Protein product: CASSLRETPDTQYF. The chain links TRBV4-1 to TRBJ2-3; D gene uncertain. This CDR3 region has 14 residues. Germline CDR1 is MGHRA and CDR2 is YSYEKL. V was trimmed by 4 bases and J by 4 bases, leaving 12 bases between them.

The chain employs TRBV6-5 and TRBJ2-7; 8 positions match TRBD2. The CDR3 is 15 amino acids. Germline CDR1 MNHEY, CDR2 SVGAGI. V was pared by 6 bases and J by 2 bases, with 9 bases of the junction left unmatched. As DNA, the CDR3 is TGTGCCAGCAGCCTTCATCAGCGGGGGCCCTACGAGCAGTACTTC. Its translation is CASSLHQRGPYEQYF.

This clone was observed at least ten times. The chain has TRBV6-5 and TRBJ2-7, with unresolved D. The germline gives CDR1 MNHEY, CDR2 SVGAGI. This CDR3 contains 13 residues. The V and J ends lost 7 bases and 2 bases respectively, with 12 bases between them. DNA for the CDR3: TGTGCCAGCACCCCCGACGGAACCTACGAGCAGTACTTC. It yields the protein CASTPDGTYEQYF.

The CDR3 region is CASSLETSGRADYEQYF. CDR3 sequence (DNA): TGCGCCAGCAGCTTGGAAACTTCGGGCAGGGCCGACTACGAGCAGTACTTC. This chain connects TRBV5-1 to TRBJ2-7; D perhaps matches TRBD1 (5 bases). This CDR3 comprises 17 residues. Trimming took 0 bases from V and 3 from J, leaving 19 bases between them. CDR1 is SGHRS and CDR2 is YFSETQ in the germline V gene. The full variable domain, with the rest looked up from reference TRBV5-1 and TRBJ2-7, is KAGVTQTPRYLIKTRGQQVTLSCSPISGHRSVSWYQQTPGQGLQFLFEYFSETQRNKGNFPGRFSGRQFSNSRSEMNVSTLELGDSALYLCASSLETSGRADYEQYFGPGTRLTVT.

This clone came up many times. This chain connects TRBV4-3 to TRBJ2-7, with D possibly matching TRBD2 (7 bases). Trimming stripped 1 base from V and 3 bases from J, with 22 bases between. The CDR3 runs 18 residues. Per the germline V gene, CDR1 is LGHNA and CDR2 is YSLEER. CDR3 sequence (DNA): TGCGCCAGCAGCCAAGGTTGGAGTGGGGGGGCAGGCAACTACGAGCAGTACTTC. Translation gives CASSQGWSGGAGNYEQYF.

This rearrangement joins TRBV7-8 to TRBJ2-1; tentative D call: TRBD2 (5 bases). The V end was cut by 3 bases, the J end by 3 bases, with 15 bases between. The CDR3 totals 16 residues. Germline loops: CDR1 SGHVS, CDR2 FQNEAQ. CDR3 sequence reads: CASSLEVATIYNEQFF. The CDR3 DNA follows: TGTGCCAGCAGCTTGGAGGTCGCCACCATCTACAATGAGCAGTTCTTC.

This clone was counted a few times. Other DNA sequences in this sample translate to the same CDR3. The chain employs TRBV4-1 and TRBJ1-1; D might be TRBD1 (6 bases). Per the germline V gene, CDR1 is MGHRA and CDR2 is YSYEKL. The ends were cut back, 0 bases at V and 1 base at J, with 9 bases in the middle. The CDR3 loop spans 15 amino acids. CDR3 loop: CASSQDRGGNTEAFF. The CDR3 DNA reads as TGCGCCAGCAGCCAAGATAGGGGGGGGAACACTGAAGCTTTCTTT.

This clone was detected a few times. This could be a read error, since a much larger clone is one nucleotide away. The J gene is TRBJ2-3, the V gene TRBV7-9; D unclear. CDR1 is SEHNR and CDR2 is FQNEAQ in the germline V gene (reference sequence). V lost 5 bases and J lost 2, with 2 bases in between. The CDR3 has 11 amino acids. The CDR3 region is CASSLTDTQYF. Written as DNA, the CDR3 is TGTGCCAGCAGCCTCACAGATACGCAGTATTTT.

V gene TRBV10-3 combines with J gene TRBJ2-1; TRBD2 agrees at 12 bases. CDR3 size: 17 residues. The germline CDR1 and CDR2 sequences are ENHRY and SYGVKD. V lost 1 base to trimming and J lost 9 bases; unmatched junction nucleotides: 10. CDR3 DNA sequence: TGTGCCATCAGTGAGTTTCCCTCTAGCGGGGGGGCAGGTGAGCAGTTCTTC. This sequence encodes CAISEFPSSGGAGEQFF.

This clone was recorded a few times. The chain has TRBV27 and TRBJ1-2; possible D gene TRBD1, 6 bases. The V and J ends lost 2 bases and 7 bases respectively, with 14 bases between them. The CDR3 totals 14 residues. Germline V gene data show CDR1 as MNHEY and CDR2 as SMNVEV (reference sequence). CDR3 bases: TGTGCCAGCAGTTTAAAAGGGGGGAAGGGTGGCTACACCTTC. It yields the protein CASSLKGGKGGYTF.

J is TRBJ2-3 and V is TRBV11-2; tentatively, D is TRBD2 (6 bases). Trimming took off 0 bases at V and 1 base at J, with 11 bases between the two ends. The germline gives CDR1 SGHAT, CDR2 FQNNGV. The CDR3 runs 16 residues. CDR3 loop: CASSLDRGGGTDTQYF. The CDR3 DNA follows: TGTGCCAGCAGCTTAGATCGAGGCGGGGGCACAGATACGCAGTATTTT.

The CDR3 nucleotides are TGTGCCAGCAGTGTGCAGGATAATTCACCCCTCCACTTT. It encodes CASSVQDNSPLHF. The chain couples TRBV25-1 to TRBJ1-6; D gene unclear. Trimming stripped 4 bases from V and 5 bases from J, with 6 bases between. This CDR3 has 13 residues. CDR1 is MGHDK and CDR2 is SYGVNS in the germline V gene.

The DNA of the CDR3 is TGTGCCAGCAGTGACAGGGATACGCAGTATTTT. Amino acids: CASSDRDTQYF. The chain links TRBV25-1 to TRBJ2-3; the D is unclear. CDR3 size: 11 residues. The germline V and J ends were trimmed by 3 bases and 6 bases, with 4 bases remaining between them. Germline V CDR1 and CDR2: MGHDK, SYGVNS.

The chain carries TRBV12-5 and TRBJ2-7; D is uncertain. Trimming stripped 3 bases from V and 3 bases from J, with 21 bases between. Germline loops: CDR1 LGHNT, CDR2 FRNRAP. This CDR3 comprises 17 residues. The CDR3: CASGFQDFGVPIYEQYF. CDR3 DNA sequence: TGTGCTAGTGGTTTCCAAGATTTTGGGGTCCCAATCTACGAGCAGTACTTC. Filled out from reference TRBV12-5 and TRBJ2-7, the complete variable domain reads DARVTQTPRHKVTEMGQEVTMRCQPILGHNTVFWYRQTMMQGLELLAYFRNRAPLDDSGMPKDRFSAEMPDATLATLKIQPSEPRDSAVYFCASGFQDFGVPIYEQYFGPGTRLTVT.

In its sample, this clone was seen a few times. This chain uses TRBV14 with TRBJ2-6; D gene unclear. The CDR3 is 16 residues long. Germline V lookup: CDR1 SGHDN, CDR2 FVKESK. Trimming stripped 5 bases from V and 0 bases from J, with 11 bases between. CDR3 DNA: TGTGCCAGCAGCTACACTCGGCACTCTGGGGCCAACGTCCTGACTTTC. Residues: CASSYTRHSGANVLTF.

The gene calls are TRBV6-6 and TRBJ2-3, with 10 bases that match TRBD2. In germline, CDR1 is MNHNY, CDR2 SVGAGI (reference sequence). J lost 2 bases, V lost 5 bases, and 4 bases had no gene match. CDR3 length: 15 amino acids. CDR3 in amino acids: CASSTLAGATDTQYF. CDR3 nucleotides: TGTGCCAGCAGTACCCTAGCGGGGGCCACAGATACGCAGTATTTT.

This clone was seen ten or more times. The chain carries TRBV7-9 and TRBJ2-1; no clear D. The CDR3 spans 13 residues. Germline V lookup: CDR1 SEHNR, CDR2 FQNEAQ (reference sequence). The V end lost 1 base, the J end lost 7 bases, and 8 bases lay between the germline ends. CDR3 residues: CASSLGTANEQFF. In DNA, the CDR3 is TGTGCCAGCAGCTTAGGGACGGCTAATGAGCAGTTCTTC.

This clone was seen a handful of times. V gene TRBV5-1 combines with J gene TRBJ2-2, with D perhaps matching TRBD1 (5 bases). The CDR3 is 14 amino acids. V was pared by 3 bases and J by 3 bases, with 9 bases between. Germline values: CDR1 SGHRS, CDR2 YFSETQ. The DNA of the CDR3 is TGCGCCAGCAGCTATCAAGGGGACACCGGGGAGCTGTTTTTT. Protein product: CASSYQGDTGELFF.

This clone occurred a few times. Other DNA sequences in the sample encode the same CDR3. The chain recombines TRBV29-1 with TRBJ2-5; D is ambiguous. The length of the CDR3 is 10 residues. Germline CDR1 reads SQVTM; CDR2 reads ANQGSEA. V was pared by 6 bases and J by 2 bases, with 4 bases between. The CDR3 DNA follows: TGCAGCGTAGGACAAGAGACCCAGTACTTC. Its protein product is CSVGQETQYF. Combining the CDR3 with reference TRBV29-1 and TRBJ2-5 gives the whole variable domain SAVISQKPSRDICQRGTSLTIQCQVDSQVTMMFWYRQQPGQSLTLIATANQGSEATYESGFVIDKFPISRPNLTFSTLTVSNMSPEDSSIYLCSVGQETQYFGPGTRLLVL.

This clone was detected only a few times. This chain uses TRBV7-9 with TRBJ2-1; the D gene is possibly TRBD2 (6 bases). V lost 1 base and J lost 4, with 8 bases in between. The length of the CDR3 is 14 residues. CDR1 is SEHNR and CDR2 is FQNEAQ in the germline V gene (reference sequence). The DNA of the CDR3 is TGTGCCAGCAGCTTAGGCCGGGGGTACAATGAGCAGTTCTTC. It yields the protein CASSLGRGYNEQFF.

Points on this clone: A much larger clone differs from this one at a single base, so this may be a read error. This sequence joins TRBV28 and TRBJ1-5; D gene ambiguous. V lost 6 bases, J lost 0 bases, and 3 bases lay in between. The CDR3 loop spans 12 amino acids. The germline CDR1 and CDR2 sequences are MDHEN and SYDVKM. CDR3 protein: CASRGSNQPQHF. The CDR3 region has the DNA TGTGCCAGCAGAGGTAGCAATCAGCCCCAGCATTTT.

Points on this clone: This specimen includes other DNA sequences encoding the same CDR3. The V and J genes are TRBV2 and TRBJ1-1; tentatively, D is TRBD1 (6 bases). Trimming left V 1 base short and J 1 base short, with 7 bases between. The CDR3 length is 14 residues. Germline assignment: CDR1 SNHLY and CDR2 FYNNEI. CDR3 amino acids: CASSEEGGNTEAFF. DNA for the CDR3: TGTGCCAGCAGTGAAGAAGGGGGGAACACTGAAGCTTTCTTT.

This clone appeared a few times. The chain carries TRBV6-6 and TRBJ2-7; 7 bases match TRBD1. Germline V lookup: CDR1 MNHNY, CDR2 SVGAGI (reference sequence). The CDR3 is 13 residues long. V trimming: 6 bases; J trimming: 5 bases; junction bases outside the gene matches: 7. CDR3 in amino acids: CASSYHRGDEQYF. The CDR3 bases are TGTGCCAGCAGCTATCACAGGGGCGACGAGCAGTACTTC.

Only a few counts were recorded for this clone. J is TRBJ2-2 and V is TRBV27; TRBD1 might be the D (7 bases). CDR3 size: 12 residues. Trimming removed 4 bases from V and 11 bases from J, with 11 bases in between. CDR1 and CDR2 (germline): MNHEY, SMNVEV (reference sequence). The CDR3 loop reads CASSWRGLELFF. In DNA, the CDR3 is TGTGCCAGCAGTTGGAGGGGGCTAGAGCTGTTTTTT.

The genes are TRBV28 and TRBJ2-7; a weak D match, TRBD1 (5 bases). The V gene's germline CDR1 is MDHEN and CDR2 SYDVKM. V lost 5 bases, J lost 2 bases, and 10 bases lay in between. The CDR3 runs 13 residues. The CDR3 reads CASSETDAYEQYF. In DNA, the CDR3 is TGTGCCAGCAGTGAGACAGATGCCTACGAGCAGTACTTC.